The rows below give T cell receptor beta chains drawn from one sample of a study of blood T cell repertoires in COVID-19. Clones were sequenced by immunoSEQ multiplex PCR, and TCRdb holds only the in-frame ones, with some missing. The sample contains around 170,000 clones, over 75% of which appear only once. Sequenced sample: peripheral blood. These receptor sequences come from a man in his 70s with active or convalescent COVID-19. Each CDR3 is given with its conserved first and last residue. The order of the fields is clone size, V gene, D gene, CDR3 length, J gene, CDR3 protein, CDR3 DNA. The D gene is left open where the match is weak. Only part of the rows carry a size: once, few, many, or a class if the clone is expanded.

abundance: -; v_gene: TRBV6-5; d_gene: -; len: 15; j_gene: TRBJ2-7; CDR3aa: CASSYAGTPSYEQYF; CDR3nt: TGTGCCAGCAGTTACGCCGGGACACCCTCCTACGAGCAGTACTTC
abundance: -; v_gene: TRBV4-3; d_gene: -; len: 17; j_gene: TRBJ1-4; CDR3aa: CASSQDRSGYTNEKLFF; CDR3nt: TGCGCCAGCAGCCAAGATCGGTCCGGGTACACTAATGAAAAACTGTTTTTT
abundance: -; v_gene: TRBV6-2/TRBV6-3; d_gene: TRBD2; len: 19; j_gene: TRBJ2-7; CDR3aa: CASSYPTRTAGGISYEQYF; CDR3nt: TGTGCCAGCAGTTACCCGACGAGGACAGCGGGGGGTATCTCCTACGAGCAGTACTTC
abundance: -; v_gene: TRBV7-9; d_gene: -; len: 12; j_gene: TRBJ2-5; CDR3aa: CASSFHEETQYF; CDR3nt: TGTGCCAGCTCCTTCCACGAGGAGACCCAGTACTTC
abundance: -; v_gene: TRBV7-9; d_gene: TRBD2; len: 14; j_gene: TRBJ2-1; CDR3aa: CASSLTSGSGEQFF; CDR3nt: TGTGCCAGCAGCTTAACTAGCGGGAGTGGTGAGCAGTTCTTC
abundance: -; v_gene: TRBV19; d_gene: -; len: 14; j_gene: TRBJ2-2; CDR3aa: CASSVQGAGGELFF; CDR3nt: TGTGCCAGTAGTGTACAGGGAGCCGGCGGGGAGCTGTTTTTT
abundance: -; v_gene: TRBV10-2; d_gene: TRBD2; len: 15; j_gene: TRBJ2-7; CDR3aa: CASSPTAGGSYEQYF; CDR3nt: TGCGCCAGCAGTCCTACAGCGGGAGGCTCCTACGAGCAGTACTTC
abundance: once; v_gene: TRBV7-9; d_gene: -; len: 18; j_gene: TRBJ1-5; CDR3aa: CASSSEWDTLGGNQPQHF; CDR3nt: TGTGCCAGCAGCTCCGAATGGGACACCCTTGGGGGCAATCAGCCCCAGCATTTT
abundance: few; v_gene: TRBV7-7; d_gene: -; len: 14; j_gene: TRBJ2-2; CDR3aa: CASSQDLNTGELFF; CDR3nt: TGTGCCAGCAGCCAGGACTTGAACACCGGGGAGCTGTTTTTT
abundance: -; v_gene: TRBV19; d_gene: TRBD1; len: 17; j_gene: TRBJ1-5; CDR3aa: CASSTGTGAGSNQPQHF; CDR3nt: TGTGCCAGTAGTACCGGGACAGGGGCCGGCAGCAATCAGCCCCAGCATTTT
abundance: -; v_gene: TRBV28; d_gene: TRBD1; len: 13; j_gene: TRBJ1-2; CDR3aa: CATTKGQGYGYTF; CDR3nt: TGTGCCACCACCAAGGGACAGGGTTATGGCTACACCTTC
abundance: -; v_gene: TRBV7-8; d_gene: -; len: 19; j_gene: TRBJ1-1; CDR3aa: CASLKTPSAGGRRDTEAFF; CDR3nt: TGTGCCAGCCTCAAGACCCCTTCTGCCGGGGGGAGAAGGGACACTGAAGCTTTCTTT
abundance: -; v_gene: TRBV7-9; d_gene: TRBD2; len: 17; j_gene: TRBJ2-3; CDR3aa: CASSDLLAGISTDTQYF; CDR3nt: TGTGCCAGCAGCGATTTACTAGCGGGAATTTCCACAGATACGCAGTATTTT
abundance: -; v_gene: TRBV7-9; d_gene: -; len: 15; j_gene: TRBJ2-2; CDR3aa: CASSLSVEGAGELFF; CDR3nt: TGTGCCAGCAGCTTAAGCGTAGAGGGAGCCGGGGAGCTGTTTTTT
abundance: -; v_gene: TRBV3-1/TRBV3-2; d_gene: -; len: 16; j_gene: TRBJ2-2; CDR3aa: CASSQGVPGRGGELFF; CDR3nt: TGTGCCAGCAGCCAAGGGGTCCCGGGCAGGGGAGGGGAGCTGTTTTTT
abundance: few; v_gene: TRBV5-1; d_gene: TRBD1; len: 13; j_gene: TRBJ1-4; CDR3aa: CASSLGQGQKLFF; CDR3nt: TGCGCCAGCAGCTTGGGACAGGGACAAAAACTGTTTTTT
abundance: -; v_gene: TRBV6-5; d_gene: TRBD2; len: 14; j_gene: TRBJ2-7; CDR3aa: CASSLLAGTYEQYF; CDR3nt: TGTGCCAGCAGTTTACTAGCGGGGACCTACGAGCAGTACTTC
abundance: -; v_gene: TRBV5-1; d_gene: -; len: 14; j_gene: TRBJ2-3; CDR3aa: CASSLALSTDTQYF; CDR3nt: TGCGCCAGCAGCTTGGCCTTGTCGACAGATACGCAGTATTTT
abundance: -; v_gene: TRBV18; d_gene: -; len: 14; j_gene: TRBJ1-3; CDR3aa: CASSPTPEGNTIYF; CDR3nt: TGTGCCAGCTCACCGACACCAGAGGGAAACACCATATATTTT
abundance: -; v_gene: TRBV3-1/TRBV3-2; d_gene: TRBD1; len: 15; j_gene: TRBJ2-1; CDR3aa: CASSQATGGASLQFF; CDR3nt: TGTGCCAGCAGCCAAGCGACAGGGGGCGCATCTTTGCAGTTCTTC
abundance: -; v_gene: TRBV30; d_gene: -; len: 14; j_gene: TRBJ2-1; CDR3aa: CAWSTRGQYNEQFF; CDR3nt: TGTGCCTGGAGTACCCGCGGCCAATACAATGAGCAGTTCTTC
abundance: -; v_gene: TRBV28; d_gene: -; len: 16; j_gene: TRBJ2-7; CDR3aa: CASQLITQIGLDEQYF; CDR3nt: TGTGCCAGCCAGTTGATAACACAAATAGGACTTGACGAGCAGTACTTC
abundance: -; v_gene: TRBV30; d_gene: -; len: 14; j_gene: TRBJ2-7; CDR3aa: CAWSSVPGSYEQYF; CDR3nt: TGTGCCTGGTCCTCCGTCCCAGGCTCCTACGAGCAGTACTTC
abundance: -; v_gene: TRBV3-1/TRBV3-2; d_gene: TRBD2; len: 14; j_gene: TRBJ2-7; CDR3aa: CASSQDRSGRAQYF; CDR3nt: TGTGCCAGCAGCCAAGATCGGAGCGGGAGGGCCCAGTACTTC
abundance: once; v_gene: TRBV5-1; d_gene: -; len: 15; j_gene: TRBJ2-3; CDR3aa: CASSLASGFTDTQYF; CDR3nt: TGCGCCAGCAGCTTGGCCAGCGGCTTTACAGATACGCAGTATTTT
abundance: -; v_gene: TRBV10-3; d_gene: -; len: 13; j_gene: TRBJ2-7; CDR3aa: CATGTFLSYEQYF; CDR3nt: TGTGCCACCGGGACATTCCTCTCCTACGAGCAGTACTTC
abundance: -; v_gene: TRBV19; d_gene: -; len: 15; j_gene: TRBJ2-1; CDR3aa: CASQGLYAPYNEQFF; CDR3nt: TGTGCCAGCCAGGGGCTCTACGCACCTTACAATGAGCAGTTCTTC
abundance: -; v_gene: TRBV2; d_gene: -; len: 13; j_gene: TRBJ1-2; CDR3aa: CASSVQQNYGYTF; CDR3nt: TGTGCCAGCAGTGTACAACAGAACTATGGCTACACCTTC
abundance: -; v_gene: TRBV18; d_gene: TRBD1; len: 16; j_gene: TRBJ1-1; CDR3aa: CASSRDRGLLNTEAFF; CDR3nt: TGTGCCAGCTCACGGGACAGGGGACTCCTTAACACTGAAGCTTTCTTT
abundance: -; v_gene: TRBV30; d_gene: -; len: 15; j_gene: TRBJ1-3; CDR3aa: CAWSVAAGVGNTIYF; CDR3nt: TGTGCCTGGAGTGTGGCCGCCGGAGTAGGAAACACCATATATTTT
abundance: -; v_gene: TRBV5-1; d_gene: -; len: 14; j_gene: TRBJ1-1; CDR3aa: CASSSLGANTEAFF; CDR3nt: TGCGCCAGCAGCTCCCTTGGGGCGAACACTGAAGCTTTCTTT
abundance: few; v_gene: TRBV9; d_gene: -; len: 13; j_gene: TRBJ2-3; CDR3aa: CASSSGTTDTQYF; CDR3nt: TGTGCCAGCAGCTCCGGGACTACAGATACGCAGTATTTT
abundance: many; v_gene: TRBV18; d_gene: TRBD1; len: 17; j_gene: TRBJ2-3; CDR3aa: CASSPFTPGQGADTQYF; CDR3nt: TGTGCCAGCTCACCGTTCACACCGGGACAGGGGGCAGATACGCAGTATTTT
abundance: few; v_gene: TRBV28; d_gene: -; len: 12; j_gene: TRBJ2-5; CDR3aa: CASSLRDGTQYF; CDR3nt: TGTGCCAGCAGCCTCCGCGATGGGACCCAGTACTTC
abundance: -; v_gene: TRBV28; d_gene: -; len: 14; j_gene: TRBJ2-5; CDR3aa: CASSLSQGRETQYF; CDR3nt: TGTGCCAGCAGTTTATCGCAGGGTAGGGAGACCCAGTACTTC
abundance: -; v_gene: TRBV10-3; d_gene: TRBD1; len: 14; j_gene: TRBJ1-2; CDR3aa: CAIKGTGANYGYTF; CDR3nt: TGTGCCATCAAAGGGACAGGAGCTAACTATGGCTACACCTTC
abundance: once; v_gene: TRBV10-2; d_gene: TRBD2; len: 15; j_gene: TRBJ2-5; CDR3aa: CASSGALAGVETQYF; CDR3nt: TGCGCCAGCAGTGGAGCGCTAGCGGGGGTTGAGACCCAGTACTTC
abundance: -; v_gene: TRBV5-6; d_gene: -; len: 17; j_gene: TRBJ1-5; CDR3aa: CASSLWRDLGFNQPQHF; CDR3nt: TGTGCCAGCAGCTTGTGGAGGGACTTAGGTTTCAATCAGCCCCAGCATTTT
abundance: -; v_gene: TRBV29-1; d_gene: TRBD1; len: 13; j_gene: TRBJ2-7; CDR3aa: CSARDRAEGEQYF; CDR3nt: TGCAGCGCTCGTGACAGGGCGGAAGGCGAGCAGTACTTC
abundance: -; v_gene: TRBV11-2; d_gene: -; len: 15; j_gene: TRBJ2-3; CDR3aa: CASSPSASPGNTQYF; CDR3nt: TGTGCCAGCAGCCCCAGTGCTAGCCCGGGGAATACGCAGTATTTT
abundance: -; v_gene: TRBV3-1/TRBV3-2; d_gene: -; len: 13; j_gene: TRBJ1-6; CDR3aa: CASTLRGGSPLHF; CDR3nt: TGTGCCAGCACCCTAAGGGGTGGTTCACCCCTCCACTTT
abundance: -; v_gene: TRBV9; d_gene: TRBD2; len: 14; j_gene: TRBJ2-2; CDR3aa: CASTPGREGGELFF; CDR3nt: TGTGCCAGCACCCCCGGGAGGGAGGGCGGGGAGCTGTTTTTT